The next 28 T cell receptor beta chains were all read from a single sample in a study of T cells in Graves' hyperthyroidism and ophthalmopathy. The CDR3 regions of TCR beta were amplified from RNA transcripts. HTBI primers were the set used in a first-round RT-PCR of the TCR CDR3. TCRdb fed the multiplex PCR reads into MiXCR, producing one record per CDR3 protein. The sample includes some 800,000 distinct CDR3 sequences, about two fifths of them seen just once. Sequencing was performed on blood. All receptors come from a man between 18 and 29 years old with Graves' hyperthyroidism.

This clonotype was seen at least ten times. The CDR3: CASSESTGTAFF. CDR3 DNA sequence: TGTGCCAGCAGTGAAAGTACAGGGACGGCTTTCTTT. The rearrangement joins TRBV25-1 to TRBJ1-1; possibly TRBD1 for D (6 bases). CDR3 size: 12 residues. The germline V and J ends were trimmed by 2 bases and 11 bases, with 12 bases remaining between them. Germline V gives CDR1 MGHDK, CDR2 SYGVNS.

This clonotype has a count of ten or more. CDR3 region: CASSPAGQGMVETQYF. CDR3 bases: TGTGCCAGCAGCCCAGCGGGACAGGGGATGGTAGAGACCCAGTACTTC. The rearrangement joins TRBV7-2 to TRBJ2-5; TRBD1 agrees at 10 bases. V shed 5 bases and J 4 bases; nucleotides not matched to a gene: 10. Germline loops: CDR1 SGHTA, CDR2 FQGNSA. The CDR3 extends over 16 amino acids.

A note on this clonotype: At one end the junction does not follow the germline gene, possibly because of a read error. The chain combines TRBV29-1 with TRBJ1-2, with a possible D match to TRBD1 (5 bases). The CDR3 runs 13 residues. Germline V gene data show CDR1 as SQVTM and CDR2 as ANQGSEA. As DNA, the CDR3 is TGCAGCGTCGAAGACGACAGCAACTATGGCTACACCTTC. Translating gives CSVEDDSNYGYTF.

The chain employs TRBV7-9 and TRBJ2-7, with TRBD1 matching over 8 bases. Germline CDR1 is SEHNR and CDR2 is FQNEAQ (reference sequence). CDR3 size: 14 residues. Losses at the gene ends were 4 bases for V and 5 bases for J; bases not matched to a gene: 7. The CDR3 sequence: CASSSRTGPNEQYF. CDR3 nucleotide sequence: TGTGCCAGCAGCTCCCGGACAGGGCCCAACGAGCAGTACTTC.

This chain uses TRBV25-1 with TRBJ1-6, with 7 bases identical to TRBD1. Germline V gene lookup returns CDR1 MGHDK and CDR2 SYGVNS. Unmatched junction bases numbered 7, after V lost 7 bases and J lost 7 bases. This CDR3 region has 14 residues. DNA of the CDR3: TGTGCCAGCAAGCAGACAGGGAGGAATTCACCCCTCCACTTT. It translates to CASKQTGRNSPLHF.

The V call is TRBV2, the J call TRBJ2-7; 11 bases map to TRBD2. Germline V gene data show CDR1 as SNHLY and CDR2 as FYNNEI. The V segment lost 6 bases and the J segment 5 bases; nucleotides outside the gene matches: 6. This CDR3 has 14 amino acids. In DNA, the CDR3 is TGTGCCAGCAGCTTACTAGCGGGAGTACACGAGCAGTACTTC. Its translation: CASSLLAGVHEQYF.

The chain carries TRBV7-8 and TRBJ2-7, with 9 bases lining up with TRBD1. The length of the CDR3 is 15 residues. With V trimmed by 2 bases and J by 4 bases, 6 bases remained unmatched. CDR1 is SGHVS and CDR2 is FQNEAQ in the germline V gene. The CDR3 region has the DNA TGTGCCAGCAGCTTACGAGCCGACAGGGGGTACGAGCAGTACTTC. It is translated as CASSLRADRGYEQYF.

The chain employs TRBV6-1 and TRBJ1-1; 9 positions match TRBD1. The CDR3 consists of 16 residues. Per germline, CDR1 MNHNS and CDR2 SASEGT. The trim removed 7 bases at V and 6 bases at J, leaving 15 bases unmatched. CDR3 sequence: CASTHLPGQGFPEAFF. CDR3 sequence (DNA): TGTGCCAGCACCCACTTACCGGGACAGGGCTTCCCTGAAGCTTTCTTT.

This clonotype was found many times. This chain joins TRBV19 and TRBJ1-6; D is undetermined. The germline V gene has CDR1 LNHDA and CDR2 SQIVND (reference sequence). CDR3 size: 14 residues. The ends were cut back, 3 bases at V and 8 bases at J, with 11 bases in the middle. The CDR3 is CASSIGDAYSPLHF. The CDR3 DNA reads TGTGCCAGTAGTATCGGAGACGCTTATTCACCCCTCCACTTT.

Concerning this clonotype: Being one base from a much bigger clone, this may be a read error. The chain combines TRBV29-1 with TRBJ2-7; 8 bases fit TRBD1. The CDR3 contains 13 residues. Germline V gene data show CDR1 as SQVTM and CDR2 as ANQGSEA. Trimming at V came to 6 bases and at J to 5 bases, leaving 9 bases not matched to a gene. The CDR3 spells CSVIQGGMDEQYF. The CDR3 DNA sequence: TGCAGCGTCATACAGGGGGGTATGGACGAGCAGTACTTC.

This clonotype has more than one count but fewer than ten. The chain is built from TRBV7-9 and TRBJ2-2; D possibly corresponds to TRBD1 (6 bases). The CDR3 spans 14 residues. Deletions cut 6 bases from V and 4 bases from J, with 12 bases between. Germline CDR1 reads SEHNR; CDR2 reads FQNEAQ (reference sequence). The CDR3 DNA sequence: TGTGCCAGCAGAACAGGGTACTCCACCGGGGAGCTGTTTTTT. This sequence encodes CASRTGYSTGELFF.

Of note for this clonotype: At one boundary the junction diverges from the germline segment, which might be a read error. The chain uses TRBV5-1 and TRBJ2-7; TRBD1 or TRBD2 may be the D gene (5 bases each). Looked up from germline, CDR1 is SGHRS and CDR2 is YFSETQ. CDR3 length equals 14 residues. This CDR3 is CASSLGDSRPQQYF. The DNA of the CDR3 is TGTGCCAGCAGCTTGGGGGATTCTCGGCCCCAGCAGTACTTC.

This clonotype was counted a single time. This may stem from a read error, because a much larger clone lies one nucleotide away. V and J are TRBV19 and TRBJ1-2, with no clear D. V lost 3 bases, J lost 4 bases, and 6 bases lay in between. Germline-derived CDR1 and CDR2 are LNHDA and SQIVND (reference sequence). The length of the CDR3 is 12 residues. The CDR3 coding sequence is TGTGCCAGTAGTATTCACGCCTATGGCTACACCTTC. This gives the protein CASSIHAYGYTF. The full variable domain, completed using reference TRBV19 and TRBJ1-2, is DGGITQSPKYLFRKEGQNVTLSCEQNLNHDAMYWYRQDPGQGLRLIYYSQIVNDFQKGDIAEGYSVSREKKESFPLTVTSAQKNPTAFYLCASSIHAYGYTFGSGTRLTVV.

This chain links TRBV10-3 with TRBJ1-6; 8 nucleotides align to TRBD1. Trimming took 5 bases from V and 13 from J; bases not matched to a gene: 13. The CDR3 totals 15 residues. CDR1 is ENHRY, CDR2 SYGVKD, per germline. The CDR3 sequence: CAISLGQGGNQPLHF. The CDR3 DNA reads as TGTGCCATCAGTTTAGGACAGGGCGGCAATCAGCCCCTCCACTTT.

V gene TRBV20-1 combines with J gene TRBJ2-7; D possibly corresponds to TRBD1 (6 bases). V gave up 5 bases and J gave up 0 bases, with 14 bases separating them. The CDR3 loop spans 14 amino acids. The germline CDR1 and CDR2 sequences are DFQATT and SNEGSKA (reference sequence). The CDR3 reads CSASSEQGSYEQYF. The DNA for the CDR3 is TGCAGTGCTTCCTCGGAACAGGGCTCCTACGAGCAGTACTTC.

The V gene is TRBV7-8, the J gene TRBJ2-3; D is perhaps TRBD2 (6 bases). The CDR3 covers 16 residues. Germline loops: CDR1 SGHVS, CDR2 FQNEAQ. V lost 3 bases and J 3 bases, leaving 16 bases between the germline ends. For the CDR3, the DNA is TGTGCCAGCAGCTTCGAGCTGGCGGGGAAAACAGATACGCAGTATTTT. It yields the protein CASSFELAGKTDTQYF. The full variable domain, with the rest looked up from reference TRBV7-8 and TRBJ2-3, is GAGVSQSPRYKVAKRGQDVALRCDPISGHVSLFWYQQALGQGPEFLTYFQNEAQLDKSGLPSDRFFAERPEGSVSTLKIQRTQQEDSAVYLCASSFELAGKTDTQYFGPGTRLTVL.

The table lists this clonotype with many counts. The V and J genes are TRBV19 and TRBJ1-5; the match to TRBD1 covers 8 bases. CDR1 is LNHDA and CDR2 is SQIVND in the germline V gene (reference sequence). The CDR3 runs to 16 residues. V trimming: 7 bases; J trimming: 9 bases; junction bases outside the gene matches: 17. This chain's CDR3 is CASTLRAGGFVRPQHF. The CDR3 nucleotides are TGTGCCAGTACCCTCCGGGCAGGGGGCTTCGTTCGGCCCCAGCATTTT.

In this sample, this clonotype turned up a few times. Relative to the germline gene, one junction end is altered; a read error may explain this. This rearrangement joins TRBV7-7 to TRBJ2-2; 9 positions match TRBD2. Germline loops: CDR1 SSHAT, CDR2 FNYEAQ (reference sequence). The CDR3 is 16 residues long. CDR3 coding DNA: TGTGCTAGCAGCCCCTGGGCGGGAGGGCTCCACGGGGAGCTGTTTTTT. Encoded protein: CASSPWAGGLHGELFF.

Concerning this clonotype itself: Possible read error: a much larger clone is one base away. The chain recombines TRBV2 with TRBJ1-1; D uncertain. CDR1 is SNHLY, CDR2 FYNNEI, per germline. The CDR3 consists of 13 residues. V was shortened by 6 bases and J by 6 bases, with 14 bases between the two germline ends. The chain's CDR3 is CASRATCVAEAFF. CDR3 in DNA: TGTGCCAGCAGGGCTACTTGTGTCGCTGAAGCTTTCTTT.

The CDR3 DNA reads TGTGCCAGTAGTTTTTCGGGCGGATCTGGAAACACCATATATTTT. The encoded protein is CASSFSGGSGNTIYF. The V gene is TRBV19, the J gene TRBJ1-3; D remains ambiguous. Trimming cost V 5 bases and J 1 base, with 12 bases left between them. Germline V gives CDR1 LNHDA, CDR2 SQIVND (reference sequence). The CDR3 has 15 residues. Full variable domain (missing parts from reference TRBV19 and TRBJ1-3): DGGITQSPKYLFRKEGQNVTLSCEQNLNHDAMYWYRQDPGQGLRLIYYSQIVNDFQKGDIAEGYSVSREKKESFPLTVTSAQKNPTAFYLCASSFSGGSGNTIYFGEGSWLTVV.

This clonotype has only a few counts. The genes are TRBV7-9 and TRBJ2-5, with 7 bases identical to TRBD2. Per the germline V gene, CDR1 is SEHNR and CDR2 is FQNEAQ (reference sequence). V lost 2 bases, J lost 2 bases, and 2 bases stayed unmatched. CDR3 size: 14 residues. For the CDR3, the DNA is TGTGCCAGCAGCTTACAGCGGGATCAAGAGACCCAGTACTTC. Translated, it gives CASSLQRDQETQYF.

The chain has TRBV10-3 and TRBJ2-5, with D maybe TRBD1 (7 bases). The CDR3 spans 14 residues. V lost 8 bases to trimming and J lost 4 bases, with 17 bases between them. Germline-derived CDR1 and CDR2 are ENHRY and SYGVKD. The CDR3 DNA sequence: TGTGCCATCTTGGATCGGCAGGGGGGAGAGACCCAGTACTTC. This codes for CAILDRQGGETQYF.

V usage is TRBV5-8 and J usage is TRBJ1-1; D uncertain. The CDR3 runs to 11 residues. V shed 2 bases and J shed 10 bases, with 9 bases lying between them. In germline, CDR1 is SGHTS, CDR2 YDEGEE. The CDR3 sequence is CASSFRAGAFF. CDR3 in DNA: TGTGCCAGCAGCTTCCGGGCGGGAGCTTTCTTT.

This chain joins TRBV13 and TRBJ1-4; D is possibly TRBD1 (5 bases). CDR1 PRHDT and CDR2 FYEKMQ come from the germline V gene (reference sequence). The CDR3 covers 13 residues. Trimming left V 5 bases short and J 10 bases short, with 14 bases between. The CDR3 DNA reads TGTGCCAGCAGCCGCCGGACACTCGGAAAACTGTTTTTT. Amino acids: CASSRRTLGKLFF.

This clonotype occurred a few times. The chain joins TRBV3-1 to TRBJ1-1, with D tentatively TRBD1 (5 bases). CDR1 is LGHDT, CDR2 YNNKEL, per germline (reference sequence). The CDR3 has 13 residues. The ends were cut back, 0 bases at V and 6 bases at J, with 8 bases in the middle. The CDR3 loop reads CASSQDSRAEAFF. The CDR3 DNA sequence: TGTGCCAGCAGCCAAGATAGCAGGGCTGAAGCTTTCTTT.

This rearrangement joins TRBV7-9 to TRBJ1-2; no definite D call. Trimming took off 2 bases at V and 4 bases at J, with 11 bases between the two ends. Germline V gene sequence: CDR1 SEHNR, CDR2 FQNEAQ (reference sequence). This CDR3 is 14 amino acids long. In nucleotides, the CDR3 is TGTGCCAGCAGCTTACATCCAGGCACCTATGGCTACACCTTC. It is translated as CASSLHPGTYGYTF.

The V and J genes are TRBV19 and TRBJ1-5; 7 nucleotides align to TRBD1. There are 15 residues in the CDR3. The V gene end was trimmed by 6 bases and the J gene end by 1 base; junction bases not matched to a gene: 6. The germline gives CDR1 LNHDA, CDR2 SQIVND (reference sequence). For the CDR3, the DNA is TGTGCCAGTAGCCAGACAGGGTGGAGCAATCAGCCCCAGCATTTT. Translated: CASSQTGWSNQPQHF.

The chain is built from TRBV6-1 and TRBJ1-6, with a possible D match to TRBD1 (6 bases). Deletions cut 3 bases from V and 7 bases from J, with 10 bases between. Germline V lookup: CDR1 MNHNS, CDR2 SASEGT. There are 14 residues in the CDR3. The CDR3 coding sequence is TGTGCCAGCAGTGAGCCACAGGGCAATTCACCCCTCCACTTT. Its protein product is CASSEPQGNSPLHF.